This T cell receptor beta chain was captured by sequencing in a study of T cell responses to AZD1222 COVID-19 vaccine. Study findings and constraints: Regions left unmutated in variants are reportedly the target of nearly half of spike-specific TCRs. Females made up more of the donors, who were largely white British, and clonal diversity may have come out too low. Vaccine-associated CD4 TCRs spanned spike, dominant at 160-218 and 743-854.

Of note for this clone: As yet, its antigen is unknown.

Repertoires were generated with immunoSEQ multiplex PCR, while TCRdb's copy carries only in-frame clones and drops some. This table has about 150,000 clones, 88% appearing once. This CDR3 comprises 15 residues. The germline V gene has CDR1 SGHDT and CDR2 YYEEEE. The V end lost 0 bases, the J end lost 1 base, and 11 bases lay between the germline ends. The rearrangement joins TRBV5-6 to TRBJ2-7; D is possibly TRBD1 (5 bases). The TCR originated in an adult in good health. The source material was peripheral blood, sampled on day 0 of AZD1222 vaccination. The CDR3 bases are TGTGCCAGCAGCTTGGTTAGGGGCCCGTCCTACGAGCAGTACTTC. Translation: CASSLVRGPSYEQYF. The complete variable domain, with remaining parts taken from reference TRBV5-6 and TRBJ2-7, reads DAGVTQSPTHLIKTRGQQVTLRCSPKSGHDTVSWYQQALGQGPQFIFQYYEEEERQRGNFPDRFSGHQFPNYSSELNVNALLLGDSALYLCASSLVRGPSYEQYFGPGTRLTVT.